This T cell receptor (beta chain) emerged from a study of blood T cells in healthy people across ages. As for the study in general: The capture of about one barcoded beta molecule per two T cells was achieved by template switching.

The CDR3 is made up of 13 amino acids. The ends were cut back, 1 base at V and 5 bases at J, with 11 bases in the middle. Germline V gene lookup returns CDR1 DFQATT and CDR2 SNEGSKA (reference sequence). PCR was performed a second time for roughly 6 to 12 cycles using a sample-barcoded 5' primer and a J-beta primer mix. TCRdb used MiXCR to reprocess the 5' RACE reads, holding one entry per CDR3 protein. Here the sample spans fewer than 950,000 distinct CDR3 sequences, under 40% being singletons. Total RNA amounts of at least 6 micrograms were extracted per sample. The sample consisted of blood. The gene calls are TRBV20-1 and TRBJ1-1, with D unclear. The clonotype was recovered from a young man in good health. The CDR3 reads CSARAASGTEAFF. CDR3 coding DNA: TGCAGTGCTAGAGCGGCCTCGGGGACTGAAGCTTTCTTT.